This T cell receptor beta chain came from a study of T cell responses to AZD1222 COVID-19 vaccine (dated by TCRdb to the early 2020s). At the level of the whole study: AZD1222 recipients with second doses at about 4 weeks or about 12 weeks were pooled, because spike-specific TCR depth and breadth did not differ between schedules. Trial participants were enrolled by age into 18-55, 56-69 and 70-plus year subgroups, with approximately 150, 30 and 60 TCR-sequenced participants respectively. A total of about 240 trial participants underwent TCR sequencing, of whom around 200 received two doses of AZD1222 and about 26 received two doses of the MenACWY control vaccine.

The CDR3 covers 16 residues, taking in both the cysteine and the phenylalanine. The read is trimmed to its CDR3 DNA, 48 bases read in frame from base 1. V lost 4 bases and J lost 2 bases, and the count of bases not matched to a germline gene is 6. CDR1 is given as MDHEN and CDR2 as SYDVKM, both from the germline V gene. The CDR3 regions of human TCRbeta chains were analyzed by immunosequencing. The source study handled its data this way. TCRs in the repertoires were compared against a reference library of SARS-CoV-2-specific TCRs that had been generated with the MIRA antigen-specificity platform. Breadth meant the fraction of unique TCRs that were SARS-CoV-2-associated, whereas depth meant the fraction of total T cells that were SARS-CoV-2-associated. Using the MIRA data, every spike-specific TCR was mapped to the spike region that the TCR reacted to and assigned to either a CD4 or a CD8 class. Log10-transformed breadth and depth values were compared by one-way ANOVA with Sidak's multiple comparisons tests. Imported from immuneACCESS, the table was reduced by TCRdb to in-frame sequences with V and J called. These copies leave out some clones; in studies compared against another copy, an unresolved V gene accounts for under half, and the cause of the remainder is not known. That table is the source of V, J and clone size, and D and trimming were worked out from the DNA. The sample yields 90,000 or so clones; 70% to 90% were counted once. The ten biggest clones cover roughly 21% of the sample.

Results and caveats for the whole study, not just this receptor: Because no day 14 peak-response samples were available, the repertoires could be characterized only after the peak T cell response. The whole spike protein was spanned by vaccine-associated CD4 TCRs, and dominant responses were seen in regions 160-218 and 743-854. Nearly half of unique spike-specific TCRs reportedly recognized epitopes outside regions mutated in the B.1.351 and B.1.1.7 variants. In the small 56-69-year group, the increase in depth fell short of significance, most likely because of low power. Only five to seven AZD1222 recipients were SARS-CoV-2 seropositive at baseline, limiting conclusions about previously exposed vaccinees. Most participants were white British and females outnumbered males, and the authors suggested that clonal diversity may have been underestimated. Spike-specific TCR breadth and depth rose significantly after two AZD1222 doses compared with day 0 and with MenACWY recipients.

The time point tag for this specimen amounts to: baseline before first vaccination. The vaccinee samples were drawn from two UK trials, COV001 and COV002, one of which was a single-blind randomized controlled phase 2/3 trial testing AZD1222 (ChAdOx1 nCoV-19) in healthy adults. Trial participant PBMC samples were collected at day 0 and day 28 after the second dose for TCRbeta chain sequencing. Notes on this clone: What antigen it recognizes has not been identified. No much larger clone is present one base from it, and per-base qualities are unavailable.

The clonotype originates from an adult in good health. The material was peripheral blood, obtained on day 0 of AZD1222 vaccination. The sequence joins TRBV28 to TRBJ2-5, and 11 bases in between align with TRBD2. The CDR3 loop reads CASSSLAGGPQETQYF. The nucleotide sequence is TGTGCCAGCAGTTCATTAGCGGGAGGGCCACAAGAGACCCAGTACTTC.